This TCR beta chain is drawn from a study of control samples from healthy donors and cancer patients. The repertoire was sequenced with immunoSEQ multiplex PCR; TCRdb's copy has only in-frame clones and lacks some. The sample has about 120,000 clones, roughly 89% seen once; the top ten hold 9.5% to 13%. In germline, CDR1 is GTSNPN, CDR2 SVGIG (reference sequence). The CDR3 has 15 amino acids. The germline V and J ends were trimmed by 0 bases and 2 bases, with 12 bases remaining between them. This receptor was obtained from a man aged 25 to 40 in good health. The chain joins TRBV30 to TRBJ2-3; D call uncertain. Sequencing was carried out using blood. CDR3 coding DNA: TGTGCCTGGAGTGTAGGCAGCTCGCACACAGATACGCAGTATTTT. The encoded protein is CAWSVGSSHTDTQYF.